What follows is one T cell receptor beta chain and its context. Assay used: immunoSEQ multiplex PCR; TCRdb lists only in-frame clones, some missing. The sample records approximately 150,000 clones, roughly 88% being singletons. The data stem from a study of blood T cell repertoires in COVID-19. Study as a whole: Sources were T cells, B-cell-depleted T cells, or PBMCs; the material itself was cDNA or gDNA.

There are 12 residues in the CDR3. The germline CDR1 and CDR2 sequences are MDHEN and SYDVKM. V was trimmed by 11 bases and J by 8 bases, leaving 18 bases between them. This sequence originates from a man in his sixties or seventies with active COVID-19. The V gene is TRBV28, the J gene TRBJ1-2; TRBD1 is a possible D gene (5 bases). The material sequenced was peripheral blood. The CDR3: CAARMGGAGYTF. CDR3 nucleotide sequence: TGTGCCGCGAGAATGGGGGGTGCGGGCTACACCTTC.